What follows are 28 T cell receptor beta chains derived from one specimen sequenced in a study of T cells in Graves' hyperthyroidism and ophthalmopathy. Template material for amplifying TCR beta CDR3 regions consisted of RNA transcripts. The HTBI primer set drove a first-round RT-PCR of the TCR CDR3. A single record per CDR3 protein comes from TCRdb applying MiXCR to the multiplex PCR reads. The top ten clones hold roughly 4.8% of a sample with roughly 420,000 distinct CDR3 sequences, roughly 13% of them seen once. The sequencing sample was made of blood. The receptors stem from a woman under 30 with Graves' hyperthyroidism.

This clonotype was detected a few times. The V gene is TRBV29-1, the J gene TRBJ2-7; possibly TRBD1 for D (6 bases). V lost 8 bases to trimming and J lost 4 bases, with 12 bases between them. This CDR3 is 11 amino acids long. CDR1 and CDR2 (germline): SQVTM, ANQGSEA. CDR3 protein: CSPVDSYEQYF. The CDR3 DNA follows: TGCAGCCCGGTGGACAGTTACGAGCAGTACTTC.

The V gene is TRBV5-5, the J gene TRBJ1-4, with D unresolved. Germline lookup yields CDR1 SGHKS and CDR2 YYEKEE (reference sequence). V dropped 0 bases and J dropped 3 bases, with 12 bases sitting between them. The CDR3 length is 16 residues. CDR3 loop: CASSLEWAASNEKLFF. The CDR3 nucleotides are TGTGCCAGCAGCTTGGAATGGGCGGCTTCTAATGAAAAACTGTTTTTT.

This clonotype has ten or more counts. The genes are TRBV28 and TRBJ1-5, with TRBD1 matching 7 bases. The germline V gene encodes CDR1 MDHEN and CDR2 SYDVKM. CDR3 length equals 15 residues. The ends lost 5 bases at V and 2 bases at J; junction bases unmatched: 6. CDR3 in DNA: TGTGCCAGCAGTGCCTCAGGGGGTGGCAATCAGCCCCAGCATTTT. It specifies CASSASGGGNQPQHF.

The chain is built from TRBV28 and TRBJ2-3, with a possible D match to TRBD2 (6 bases). The CDR3 has 14 amino acids. Deletions cut 8 bases from V and 3 bases from J, with 15 bases between. Per germline, CDR1 MDHEN and CDR2 SYDVKM. CDR3: CASRRGWGTDTQYF. DNA of the CDR3: TGTGCCAGCCGGAGGGGATGGGGGACAGATACGCAGTATTTT. Filled out from reference TRBV28 and TRBJ2-3, the complete variable domain reads DVKVTQSSRYLVKRTGEKVFLECVQDMDHENMFWYRQDPGLGLRLIYFSYDVKMKEKGDIPEGYSVSREKKERFSLILESASTNQTSMYLCASRRGWGTDTQYFGPGTRLTVL.

The chain carries TRBV7-3 and TRBJ2-5, with D maybe TRBD2 (8 bases). V was clipped by 8 bases and J by 5 bases, with 15 bases between them. This CDR3 contains 13 residues. The germline CDR1 and CDR2 sequences are SGHTA and FQGTGA. The CDR3 nucleotides read TGTGCCAGCGCTACGGGAGGGGGCGAGACCCAGTACTTC. Protein product: CASATGGGETQYF.

V and J are TRBV7-3 and TRBJ2-7; TRBD2 aligns across 8 bases. The V gene's germline CDR1 is SGHTA and CDR2 FQGTGA. The CDR3 contains 13 residues. V was clipped by 0 bases and J by 9 bases; unmatched bases: 4. The CDR3 coding sequence is TGTGCCAGCAGCTTAACAACGGGAGGGCGGCAGTACTTC. As protein: CASSLTTGGRQYF.

This clonotype was counted a few times. The V and J genes are TRBV13 and TRBJ2-5, with 7 bases that match TRBD2. Unmatched junction bases numbered 3, after V lost 5 bases and J lost 0 bases. The length of the CDR3 is 14 residues. Germline V gene data show CDR1 as PRHDT and CDR2 as FYEKMQ (reference sequence). CDR3 sequence (DNA): TGTGCCAGCAGCCCGGGACTATACCAAGAGACCCAGTACTTC. Translated: CASSPGLYQETQYF.

The J gene is TRBJ1-1, the V gene TRBV5-1; 9 bases line up with TRBD1. Germline loops: CDR1 SGHRS, CDR2 YFSETQ. The trim removed 3 bases at V and 1 base at J, leaving 4 bases unmatched. The CDR3 is made up of 15 amino acids. Here the CDR3 DNA reads TGCGCCAGCAGCTCGGGACAGGGAGGGAACACTGAAGCTTTCTTT. Protein product: CASSSGQGGNTEAFF.

The table lists this clonotype with a few counts. A clone one base away is much larger, so this may be a read error. The V call is TRBV12-5, the J call TRBJ2-7; D tentatively reads TRBD1 or TRBD2 (5 bases each). There are 14 residues in the CDR3. Germline CDR1 LGHNT, CDR2 FRNRAP. CDR3 nucleotides: TGTACTAGTGGTCCCCTGGGACGGGACTACGAGCAGTACTTC. Residues: CTSGPLGRDYEQYF. The variable domain in full, with the rest retrieved from reference TRBV12-5 and TRBJ2-7, is DARVTQTPRHKVTEMGQEVTMRCQPILGHNTVFWYRQTMMQGLELLAYFRNRAPLDDSGMPKDRFSAEMPDATLATLKIQPSEPRDSAVYFCTSGPLGRDYEQYFGPGTRLTVT.

This clonotype was detected only a few times. V gene TRBV7-3 combines with J gene TRBJ2-3; 10 nucleotides line up with TRBD1. V was pared by 5 bases and J by 6 bases, with 5 bases of the junction left unmatched. Germline V gives CDR1 SGHTA, CDR2 FQGTGA. This CDR3 spans 14 amino acids. The CDR3 DNA reads TGTGCCAGCAGCACGGACAGGGGGTCGGATACGCAGTATTTT. It translates to CASSTDRGSDTQYF.

This clonotype was recorded many times. The chain recombines TRBV28 with TRBJ1-2; TRBD1 aligns across 8 bases. V lost 4 bases to trimming and J lost 2 bases; unmatched junction nucleotides: 6. The CDR3 loop spans 15 amino acids. Germline V lookup: CDR1 MDHEN, CDR2 SYDVKM. This chain's CDR3 is CASSSPGQDNYGYTF. DNA for the CDR3: TGTGCCAGCAGTTCCCCGGGACAGGACAACTATGGCTACACCTTC.

J is TRBJ1-4 and V is TRBV27; D is possibly TRBD1 (6 bases). The length of the CDR3 is 17 residues. Germline V gene sequence: CDR1 MNHEY, CDR2 SMNVEV (reference sequence). V was cut by 5 bases and J by 0 bases, with 16 bases left in between. Here the CDR3 reads CASSHTGSYATNEKLFF. Here the CDR3 DNA reads TGTGCCAGCAGTCATACAGGGTCTTATGCAACTAATGAAAAACTGTTTTTT.

The table lists this clonotype with many counts. V usage is TRBV15 and J usage is TRBJ2-1; 9 nucleotides align to TRBD2. CDR3 length equals 13 residues. With V trimmed by 8 bases and J by 10 bases, 9 bases remained unmatched. CDR1 is LNHNV and CDR2 is YYDKDF in the germline V gene (reference sequence). CDR3 loop: CATAGGPIGEQFF. DNA for the CDR3: TGTGCCACCGCGGGAGGGCCTATAGGAGAGCAGTTCTTC.

This clonotype appeared many times. The V and J genes are TRBV12-3 or TRBV12-4 and TRBJ2-1; 14 bases match TRBD2. V lost 1 base, J lost 8 bases, and 7 bases stayed unmatched. The CDR3 is 17 amino acids. The CDR3 sequence: CASSLGGLAGVRDEQFF. DNA of the CDR3: TGTGCCAGCAGTTTAGGGGGACTAGCGGGAGTCAGGGATGAGCAGTTCTTC.

The rearrangement links TRBV12-3 or TRBV12-4 to TRBJ2-2, with TRBD1 identical over 9 bases. V lost 6 bases, J lost 6 bases, and 5 bases stayed unmatched. The CDR3 runs to 14 residues. CDR3 in DNA: TGTGCCAGCAGCGTACAGGGGGCATCCGGGGAGCTGTTTTTT. This translates into CASSVQGASGELFF.

This clonotype came up a few times. The chain has TRBV7-3 and TRBJ2-1, with 8 bases identical to TRBD1. TRBJ2-7 matches the DNA end more closely, so the J call is doubtful. This CDR3 is built from 15 residues. The V gene's germline CDR1 is SGHTA and CDR2 FQGTGA. CDR3 sequence: CASRSGTGNYNEQYF. The CDR3 DNA reads TGTGCCAGCAGGTCCGGGACAGGTAATTACAATGAGCAGTACTTC.

J is TRBJ2-7 and V is TRBV19, with 7 bases matching TRBD2. This CDR3 has 17 residues. With V trimmed by 5 bases and J by 2 bases, 15 bases remained unmatched. Per the germline V gene, CDR1 is LNHDA and CDR2 is SQIVND (reference sequence). The CDR3 nucleotides are TGTGCCAGTAGTTGGGGGTCGGGGGGACTGGACCCCTACGAGCAGTACTTC. It encodes CASSWGSGGLDPYEQYF. The full variable domain, rest sourced from reference TRBV19 and TRBJ2-7, is DGGITQSPKYLFRKEGQNVTLSCEQNLNHDAMYWYRQDPGQGLRLIYYSQIVNDFQKGDIAEGYSVSREKKESFPLTVTSAQKNPTAFYLCASSWGSGGLDPYEQYFGPGTRLTVT.

This clonotype was seen repeatedly, ten times or more. The gene calls are TRBV5-4 and TRBJ2-7; possibly TRBD2 for D (6 bases). This CDR3 has 15 amino acids. Germline lookup yields CDR1 SGHNT and CDR2 YYREEE (reference sequence). Trimming removed 0 bases at V and 3 bases at J, with 13 bases between. CDR3 amino acids: CASSLDRDLIYEQYF. CDR3 nucleotide sequence: TGTGCCAGCAGCTTGGACCGGGACTTGATCTACGAGCAGTACTTC. The variable domain in full, with the rest retrieved from reference TRBV5-4 and TRBJ2-7, is ETGVTQSPTHLIKTRGQQVTLRCSSQSGHNTVSWYQQALGQGPQFIFQYYREEENGRGNFPPRFSGLQFPNYSSELNVNALELDDSALYLCASSLDRDLIYEQYFGPGTRLTVT.

This clonotype was observed a few times. The V and J genes are TRBV6-1 and TRBJ1-1; D is ambiguous. The CDR3 runs to 16 residues. V was cut by 2 bases and J by 4 bases, with 17 bases left in between. Germline CDR1 reads MNHNS; CDR2 reads SASEGT. CDR3 in DNA: TGTGCCAGCAGTGAAATCGGTAGAGTCCAAGGCACTGAAGCTTTCTTT. Amino acid sequence: CASSEIGRVQGTEAFF.

The chain uses TRBV20-1 and TRBJ2-3, with TRBD1 as a possible D gene (5 bases). V lost 6 bases to trimming and J lost 2 bases, with 15 bases between them. Germline CDR1 is DFQATT and CDR2 is SNEGSKA (reference sequence). This CDR3 has 14 residues. This CDR3 is CSALPGQATDTQYF. The CDR3 nucleotides are TGCAGTGCCCTACCAGGACAAGCCACAGATACGCAGTATTTT.

This rearrangement joins TRBV6-1 to TRBJ2-1, with TRBD2 matching 8 bases. Trimming cost V 5 bases and J 4 bases; bases outside gene matches: 10. The CDR3 is made up of 16 amino acids. The germline V gene encodes CDR1 MNHNS and CDR2 SASEGT. CDR3 protein: CASSSLRTSQYNEQFF. CDR3 nucleotide sequence: TGTGCCAGCAGTTCGTTGCGGACTAGCCAGTACAATGAGCAGTTCTTC.

This clonotype has ten or more counts. V and J are TRBV11-1 and TRBJ2-1, with 8 bases matching TRBD2. Germline assignment: CDR1 SGHAT and CDR2 FQDESV (reference sequence). The CDR3 covers 17 residues. The trim removed 1 base at V and 5 bases at J, leaving 10 bases unmatched. The CDR3 sequence is CASSLVLRAGEDNEQFF. CDR3 in DNA: TGTGCCAGCAGCTTAGTCCTTAGAGCGGGAGAAGACAATGAGCAGTTCTTC. The whole variable domain, remainder taken from reference TRBV11-1 and TRBJ2-1, is EAEVAQSPRYKITEKSQAVAFWCDPISGHATLYWYRQILGQGPELLVQFQDESVVDDSQLPKDRFSAERLKGVDSTLKIQPAELGDSAMYLCASSLVLRAGEDNEQFFGPGTRLTVL.

The V gene is TRBV5-1, the J gene TRBJ1-1; TRBD1 agrees at 11 bases. The CDR3 sequence is 14 residues long. With 2 bases clipped from V and 9 bases from J, the junction kept 6 bases outside the gene matches. CDR1 and CDR2 from the germline V gene are SGHRS and YFSETQ. The CDR3 bases are TGCGCCAGCAGCTTAGGGACAGGGGGTTTCAAAGCTTTCTTT. Its translation: CASSLGTGGFKAFF.

This clonotype has ten or more counts. The gene calls are TRBV28 and TRBJ2-3, with D perhaps matching TRBD2 (6 bases). The CDR3 has 14 residues. Trimming cost V 3 bases and J 2 bases, with 9 bases left between them. Per germline, CDR1 MDHEN and CDR2 SYDVKM. CDR3 sequence reads: CASSFGGLTDTQYF. CDR3 DNA: TGTGCCAGCAGTTTTGGGGGACTCACAGATACGCAGTATTTT.

The chain is built from TRBV19 and TRBJ2-1, with D possibly matching TRBD1 (6 bases). From germline, CDR1 is LNHDA and CDR2 SQIVND (reference sequence). CDR3 length: 13 residues. Between the trimmed V and J ends, which lost 6 bases and 5 bases, there was a span of 11 bases. The CDR3 DNA sequence: TGTGCCAGTAGGGGGGCATGGGACAATGAGCAGTTCTTC. This gives the protein CASRGAWDNEQFF.

The chain links TRBV2 to TRBJ2-2; 9 bases are a match to TRBD2. There are 15 residues in the CDR3. The germline CDR1 and CDR2 sequences are SNHLY and FYNNEI. V lost 6 bases and J lost 1; bases outside the gene matches: 3. CDR3 in DNA: TGTGCCAGCAGCCAACTAGCGGGGAACACCGGGGAGCTGTTTTTT. Amino acids: CASSQLAGNTGELFF.

The chain links TRBV7-9 to TRBJ1-4; TRBD1 matches 7 bases. Trimming cost V 2 bases and J 8 bases; bases outside gene matches: 11. The CDR3 runs 16 residues. Per the germline V gene, CDR1 is SEHNR and CDR2 is FQNEAQ (reference sequence). Here the CDR3 reads CASSLLITGDIEKLFF. CDR3 coding DNA: TGTGCCAGCAGCTTACTTATCACAGGGGATATCGAAAAACTGTTTTTT. Full variable domain (outside the CDR3, taken from reference TRBV7-9 and TRBJ1-4): DTGVSQNPRHKITKRGQNVTFRCDPISEHNRLYWYRQTLGQGPEFLTYFQNEAQLEKSRLLSDRFSAERPKGSFSTLEIQRTEQGDSAMYLCASSLLITGDIEKLFFGSGTQLSVL.

This clonotype was observed a few times. The rearrangement joins TRBV6-1 to TRBJ2-6, with TRBD2 matching over 8 bases. Trimming took 3 bases from V and 2 from J; bases not matched to a gene: 9. The CDR3 spans 18 residues. Germline V gene data show CDR1 as MNHNS and CDR2 as SASEGT. In DNA form, the CDR3 reads TGTGCCAGCAGTGATCGGTTAGCGGGGATGACTGGGGCCAACGTCCTGACTTTC. Its protein product is CASSDRLAGMTGANVLTF.